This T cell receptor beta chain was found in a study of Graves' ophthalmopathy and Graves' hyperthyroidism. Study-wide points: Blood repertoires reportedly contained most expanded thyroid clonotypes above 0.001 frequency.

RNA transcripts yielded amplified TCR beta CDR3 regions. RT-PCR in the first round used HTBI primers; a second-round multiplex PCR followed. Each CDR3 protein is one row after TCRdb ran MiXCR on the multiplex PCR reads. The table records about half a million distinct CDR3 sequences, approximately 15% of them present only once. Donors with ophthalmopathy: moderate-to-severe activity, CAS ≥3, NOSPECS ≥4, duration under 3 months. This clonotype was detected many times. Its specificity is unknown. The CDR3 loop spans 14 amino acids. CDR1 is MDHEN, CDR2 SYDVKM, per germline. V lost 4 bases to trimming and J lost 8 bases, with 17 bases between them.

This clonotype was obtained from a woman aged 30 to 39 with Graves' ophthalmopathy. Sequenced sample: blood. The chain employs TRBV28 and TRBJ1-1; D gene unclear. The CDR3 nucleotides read TGTGCCAGCAGTTCCCAGGAGAGAGGGCCCGAAGCTTTCTTT. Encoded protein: CASSSQERGPEAFF.